This T cell receptor (beta chain) is from a study of graft-versus-host responses after intestinal transplantation. Germline V gene data show CDR1 as SNHLY and CDR2 as FYNNEI. This CDR3 region has 14 residues. The junction had 9 bases not matched to a gene; V was cut back by 10 bases and J by 1 base. Regarding the study as a whole: There was an association between peak levels of circulating GvH clones and early post-transplant HvG declines. Recipient marrow showed GvH clones, some seen first in ileum or blood. High graft-versus-host to host-versus-graft clonal ratios were found in allografts of patients who had graft-donor T cell macrochimerism.

Note on this clone: What it binds is not known.

Libraries were prepared by immunoSEQ multiplex PCR; TCRdb keeps only in-frame clonotypes and omits some of them. This table holds over 75,000 clones, approximately 88% found once. The gene calls are TRBV2 and TRBJ1-2, with 7 nucleotides matching TRBD1. This TCR came from a human donor who received an intestinal transplant. Here the sequenced sample was unstimulated CD4+ T cells sorted from spleen or lymph node cells, taken before intestinal transplant. The CDR3 here is CATLRDRLNYGYTF. CDR3 DNA: TGTGCCACCCTCCGGGACAGACTTAACTATGGCTACACCTTC.